These 17 T cell receptor beta chains came from one sample sequenced in a study of T cells in Graves' hyperthyroidism and ophthalmopathy. Amplification yielded TCR beta CDR3 regions, with RNA transcripts as the source. During a first-round RT-PCR of the TCR CDR3, the HTBI primer set was used. A single record per CDR3 protein comes from TCRdb applying MiXCR to the multiplex PCR reads. In the table there are 750,000 to 900,000 distinct CDR3 sequences, 38% of which are singletons. The sample was blood. Source of these receptors: a man aged 18 to 30 with Graves' hyperthyroidism.

Details on this clonotype: A read error may explain this, as a much larger clone is one base away. This chain connects TRBV20-1 to TRBJ1-1; tentatively, D is TRBD1 (5 bases). CDR3 length: 11 amino acids. Germline CDR1 is DFQATT and CDR2 is SNEGSKA (reference sequence). The germline V and J ends were trimmed by 3 bases and 9 bases, with 11 bases remaining between them. CDR3: CSASGAGQAFF. The CDR3 coding sequence is TGCAGTGCTAGTGGGGCAGGGCAAGCTTTCTTT.

As regards this clonotype: One base away lies a much larger clone, so this may be a sequencing read error. CDR3 nucleotides: TGCAGCGTTGGAAGGGACACCGGGGAGCTGTTTTTT. It yields the protein CSVGRDTGELFF. This chain joins TRBV29-1 and TRBJ2-2; D is ambiguous. Looked up from germline, CDR1 is SQVTM and CDR2 is ANQGSEA. The V end was cut by 4 bases, the J end by 3 bases, with 6 bases between. CDR3 size: 12 residues.

J is TRBJ2-5 and V is TRBV19; D remains ambiguous. V was pared by 0 bases and J by 3 bases, with 5 bases between. CDR3 length equals 13 residues. Per germline, CDR1 LNHDA and CDR2 SQIVND (reference sequence). This chain's CDR3 is CASSIDSEETQYF. For the CDR3, the DNA is TGTGCCAGTAGTATAGATTCTGAAGAGACCCAGTACTTC.

The chain recombines TRBV19 with TRBJ1-1; 7 nucleotides line up with TRBD1. Per the germline V gene, CDR1 is LNHDA and CDR2 is SQIVND (reference sequence). The CDR3 contains 15 residues. J was trimmed by 1 base and V by 5 bases; bases with no gene match: 7. The CDR3 loop is CASSSSNRGNTEAFF. DNA for the CDR3: TGTGCCAGTAGTTCCTCCAACAGGGGGAACACTGAAGCTTTCTTT.

This clonotype was seen many times. The rearrangement uses TRBV9 and TRBJ1-1; D ambiguous. Germline V gene sequence: CDR1 SGDLS, CDR2 YYNGEE. V gave up 3 bases and J gave up 0 bases, with 6 bases separating them. The CDR3 is 13 amino acids. As DNA, the CDR3 is TGTGCCAGCAGCGACGGAGTGAACACTGAAGCTTTCTTT. This translates into CASSDGVNTEAFF.

This clonotype appeared many times. The chain carries TRBV20-1 and TRBJ2-5; D ambiguous. This CDR3 region has 13 residues. Germline V lookup: CDR1 DFQATT, CDR2 SNEGSKA (reference sequence). V lost 1 base and J 5 bases, leaving 11 bases between the germline ends. CDR3 sequence (DNA): TGCAGTGCTAGAGTCCTCGCGCTGGAGACCCAGTACTTC. As protein: CSARVLALETQYF.

This clonotype has only a few counts. The chain combines TRBV6-1 with TRBJ1-2; D is unresolved. CDR1 is MNHNS, CDR2 SASEGT, per germline. Deletions cut 6 bases from V and 4 bases from J, with 21 bases between. The CDR3 consists of 16 residues. For the CDR3, the DNA is TGTGCCAGCAGCCGCTCAACGGCGGGCCCTTCCTATGGCTACACCTTC. This codes for CASSRSTAGPSYGYTF.

This clonotype was observed many times. The V gene is TRBV7-8, the J gene TRBJ1-3; 8 nucleotides line up with TRBD1. Germline assignment: CDR1 SGHVS and CDR2 FQNEAQ. Trimming removed 3 bases from V and 2 bases from J; junction bases left unmatched: 3. The CDR3 consists of 15 residues. The CDR3 here is CASSLTGVAGNTIYF. The DNA of the CDR3 is TGTGCCAGCAGCTTGACAGGGGTAGCTGGAAACACCATATATTTT. Based on the CDR3 plus reference TRBV7-8 and TRBJ1-3, the full variable domain is GAGVSQSPRYKVAKRGQDVALRCDPISGHVSLFWYQQALGQGPEFLTYFQNEAQLDKSGLPSDRFFAERPEGSVSTLKIQRTQQEDSAVYLCASSLTGVAGNTIYFGEGSWLTVV.

This chain uses TRBV29-1 with TRBJ1-2; tentative D call: TRBD1 (5 bases). Trimming shortened V by 4 bases and J by 8 bases, and 14 bases separated the two germline ends. The CDR3 totals 12 residues. In germline, CDR1 is SQVTM, CDR2 ANQGSEA. The CDR3 DNA sequence: TGCAGCGTTGTCGGGACGGAGAAAGGCTACACCTTC. It specifies CSVVGTEKGYTF.

The V gene is TRBV6-5, the J gene TRBJ1-6; tentative D call: TRBD1 (5 bases). V lost 0 bases and J 8 bases, leaving 20 bases between the germline ends. Germline CDR1 and CDR2: MNHEY and SVGAGI. This CDR3 is built from 18 residues. The CDR3 spells CASSYSILLQGLDSPLHF. DNA of the CDR3: TGTGCCAGCAGTTACTCGATTTTATTGCAGGGCTTGGATTCACCCCTCCACTTT.

The rearrangement links TRBV20-1 to TRBJ2-7; D might be TRBD2 (5 bases). This CDR3 comprises 11 residues. The germline gives CDR1 DFQATT, CDR2 SNEGSKA (reference sequence). Trimming stripped 3 bases from V and 7 bases from J, with 10 bases between. The CDR3 sequence is CSASAGGEQYF. The CDR3 nucleotides read TGCAGTGCTAGTGCCGGCGGGGAGCAGTACTTC.

This clonotype was observed many times. The chain employs TRBV12-3 or TRBV12-4 and TRBJ2-5; TRBD1 agrees at 9 bases. The CDR3 is 14 amino acids. With 5 bases clipped from V and 4 bases from J, the junction kept 5 bases outside the gene matches. The CDR3 DNA reads as TGTGCCAGCAGTCCCACGACAGGGGGAGAGACCCAGTACTTC. This encodes CASSPTTGGETQYF.

The V and J genes are TRBV4-1 and TRBJ2-7, with D maybe TRBD2 (6 bases). The CDR3 is made up of 15 amino acids. Trimming pared 1 base from V and 2 bases from J, leaving 12 bases between. Germline V lookup: CDR1 MGHRA, CDR2 YSYEKL. The chain's CDR3 is CASSQAERAAYEQYF. The CDR3 DNA follows: TGCGCCAGCAGCCAAGCGGAGCGGGCCGCCTACGAGCAGTACTTC.

This rearrangement joins TRBV19 to TRBJ1-5, with D maybe TRBD1 (5 bases). Between the trimmed V and J ends, which lost 5 bases and 1 base, there was a span of 15 bases. The CDR3 runs 16 residues. CDR1 LNHDA and CDR2 SQIVND come from the germline V gene (reference sequence). This CDR3 reads CASSARGSSSNQPQHF. CDR3 nucleotides: TGTGCCAGTAGTGCAAGGGGTTCTTCGAGCAATCAGCCCCAGCATTTT.

The chain is built from TRBV29-1 and TRBJ2-2, with 10 nucleotides matching TRBD1. CDR3 length equals 14 residues. Per the germline V gene, CDR1 is SQVTM and CDR2 is ANQGSEA. Unmatched junction bases numbered 4, after V lost 4 bases and J lost 5 bases. CDR3 loop: CSVGQGALTGELFF. In nucleotides, the CDR3 is TGCAGCGTTGGACAGGGGGCCTTGACCGGGGAGCTGTTTTTT.

The sample holds many counts of this clonotype. This chain links TRBV29-1 with TRBJ2-2, with D possibly being TRBD1 (5 bases). The CDR3 loop spans 13 amino acids. CDR1 is SQVTM and CDR2 is ANQGSEA in the germline V gene. Trimming left V 6 bases short and J 2 bases short, with 10 bases between. The CDR3 nucleotides are TGCAGCGTGACGCAGGGTAACACCGGGGAGCTGTTTTTT. Translation: CSVTQGNTGELFF.

This clonotype was recorded many times. This chain joins TRBV10-2 and TRBJ1-4, with D perhaps matching TRBD1 (6 bases). The length of the CDR3 is 15 residues. The V and J ends lost 2 bases and 11 bases respectively, with 18 bases between them. The germline V gene encodes CDR1 WSHSY and CDR2 SAAADI. CDR3 DNA sequence: TGCGCCAGCAGTGAGGCAGGGGCCCTCAGGGAGAAACTGTTTTTT. The encoded protein is CASSEAGALREKLFF.